This entry lists 10 T cell receptor beta chains sequenced from one sample in a study of T-cell reconstitution after alpha-beta-depleted transplantation in children. The TCRbeta library incorporated unique molecular identifiers. TCRdb recomputed calls from the PCR reads with MiXCR, one row per CDR3 protein. The sample yields approximately 400,000 distinct CDR3 sequences, under 13% seen once. The input for sequencing was PBMCs from the stem cell graft donor, taken from the stem cell graft. The source is a human donor who donated a stem cell graft to a child with acute myeloid leukemia.

This clonotype has just a few counts. The gene calls are TRBV3-1 and TRBJ2-5; 9 nucleotides line up with TRBD2. The germline V gene encodes CDR1 LGHDT and CDR2 YNNKEL (reference sequence). V lost 3 bases, J lost 0 bases, and 5 bases stayed unmatched. The CDR3 runs 16 residues. CDR3 amino acids: CASSHLAGVYQETQYF. CDR3 DNA: TGTGCCAGCAGCCATTTAGCGGGAGTGTACCAAGAGACCCAGTACTTC.

The chain recombines TRBV18 with TRBJ2-5; D may be TRBD2 (5 bases). The CDR3 has 14 residues. The germline V gene encodes CDR1 KGHSH and CDR2 LQKENI. Trimming pared 5 bases from V and 2 bases from J, leaving 12 bases between. CDR3 region: CASSTPGKQETQYF. In DNA form, the CDR3 reads TGTGCCAGCTCAACGCCGGGAAAGCAAGAGACCCAGTACTTC.

This clonotype showed up many times. The CDR3 is CASSSKNGLAEQYF. CDR3 sequence (DNA): TGTGCCAGCAGCTCAAAAAACGGGCTAGCCGAGCAGTACTTC. The chain carries TRBV7-2 and TRBJ2-7, with D perhaps matching TRBD2 (5 bases). Trimming took 4 bases from V and 6 from J, leaving 16 bases between them. The CDR3 covers 14 residues. Germline V gives CDR1 SGHTA, CDR2 FQGNSA.

This clonotype has a handful of counts. CDR3: CASRPDRGNQPQHF. For the CDR3, the DNA is TGTGCCAGCAGACCGGACAGAGGCAATCAGCCCCAGCATTTT. The chain uses TRBV12-3 or TRBV12-4 and TRBJ1-5; TRBD1 might be the D (6 bases). Trimming left V 6 bases short and J 2 bases short, with 11 bases between. The CDR3 consists of 14 residues.

This clonotype appeared a few times. The chain has TRBV7-8 and TRBJ1-5; no reliable D call. V was pared by 0 bases and J by 6 bases, with 15 bases between. Looked up from germline, CDR1 is SGHVS and CDR2 is FQNEAQ. The CDR3 covers 16 residues. The CDR3 here is CASSLAGRAAGQPQHF. CDR3 nucleotides: TGTGCCAGCAGCTTAGCCGGCCGGGCCGCCGGTCAGCCCCAGCATTTT. The full variable domain, its missing parts supplied by reference TRBV7-8 and TRBJ1-5, is GAGVSQSPRYKVAKRGQDVALRCDPISGHVSLFWYQQALGQGPEFLTYFQNEAQLDKSGLPSDRFFAERPEGSVSTLKIQRTQQEDSAVYLCASSLAGRAAGQPQHFGDGTRLSIL.

This chain links TRBV5-1 with TRBJ2-1; perhaps TRBD1 as D (5 bases). Trimming pared 0 bases from V and 8 bases from J, leaving 9 bases between. The CDR3 runs 13 residues. Germline CDR1 and CDR2: SGHRS and YFSETQ. This CDR3 is CASSLGQGYEQFF. CDR3 nucleotide sequence: TGCGCCAGCAGCTTGGGGCAGGGCTATGAGCAGTTCTTC.

This chain links TRBV2 with TRBJ1-2; possibly TRBD1 for D (5 bases). Germline CDR1 reads SNHLY; CDR2 reads FYNNEI. Trimming took off 3 bases at V and 2 bases at J, with 10 bases between the two ends. The CDR3 runs 14 residues. CDR3 region: CASSERGLNYGYTF. CDR3 nucleotides: TGTGCCAGCAGTGAGAGGGGACTAAACTATGGCTACACCTTC.

The chain carries TRBV5-1 and TRBJ2-7, with a weak D call TRBD1 (6 bases). Trimming took off 4 bases at V and 1 base at J, with 18 bases between the two ends. CDR1 is SGHRS, CDR2 YFSETQ, per germline. The CDR3 runs 16 residues. CDR3: CASSQNTGSLSYEQYF. The CDR3 DNA follows: TGCGCCAGCAGCCAAAATACAGGGAGTCTGTCCTACGAGCAGTACTTC.

The rearrangement joins TRBV6-5 to TRBJ1-2; TRBD1 matches 10 bases. V was pared by 3 bases and J by 7 bases, with 14 bases of the junction left unmatched. Germline values: CDR1 MNHEY, CDR2 SVGAGI. The CDR3 spans 17 residues. The CDR3 spells CASSYYQTGGLEGGYTF. CDR3 coding DNA: TGTGCCAGCAGTTATTACCAGACAGGGGGCCTCGAAGGTGGCTACACCTTC.

V gene TRBV6-1 combines with J gene TRBJ1-2, with TRBD1 matching 7 bases. Germline CDR1 is MNHNS and CDR2 is SASEGT. The V gene end was trimmed by 2 bases and the J gene end by 2 bases; junction bases not matched to a gene: 8. CDR3 length: 16 amino acids. CDR3 sequence reads: CASSESPWDRNYGYTF. The CDR3 DNA reads TGTGCCAGCAGTGAAAGTCCCTGGGACAGAAACTATGGCTACACCTTC.